Reported below is one T cell receptor beta chain. The antigen is unknown. Time point reported: cycle 4 day 1 (C4D1), after around six weeks of nivolumab. Each patient experienced a relapse that followed autologous stem cell transplantation, and brentuximab vedotin exposure varied. This entry is derived from a study of PD-1 blockade in classical Hodgkin lymphoma. Study observations and caveats: TCR diversity in CD4+, not CD8+, cells rose significantly by C4D1.

The assay was immunoSEQ multiplex PCR, and TCRdb's table has in-frame clones only and misses some. The sample consists of tens of thousands of clones, 77% of them appearing once. This TCR derives from a human donor with classical Hodgkin lymphoma. The material sequenced was peripheral blood mononuclear cells (PBMCs), taken before the fourth cycle of nivolumab.

The CDR3 is CASRRRVAGGTIYF. The CDR3 DNA reads as TGTGCCAGTAGGCGCCGGGTCGCCGGGGGGACCATATATTTT. The rearrangement uses TRBV19 and TRBJ1-3; the D gene is possibly TRBD1 (5 bases). Deletions cut 6 bases from V and 10 bases from J, with 19 bases between. The CDR3 loop spans 14 amino acids. Per germline, CDR1 LNHDA and CDR2 SQIVND (reference sequence).